A selection of T cell receptor beta chains follows, all from one sample in a study of graft-versus-host responses after intestinal transplantation. These receptors lack a known antigen. Using immunoSEQ multiplex PCR, the repertoire was profiled, and TCRdb retains in-frame clones only, with some absent. This table holds roughly 80,000 clones, over 75% found once. The sequencing here drew on unstimulated CD8+ T cells sorted from spleen or lymph node cells, taken before transplant. Source of these receptors: a human donor who was the organ donor for an intestinal transplant. Each CDR3 is given with its conserved first and last residue. A D gene is named only where the DNA matches it firmly. Expanded clones get a size class; other rows say once, few or many, or leave the size out.

D gene,V gene,J gene,clone size,CDR3 protein,CDR3 DNA
.,TRBV4-1,TRBJ1-1,.,CASSQDVPPSNTEAFF,TGCGCCAGCAGCCAAGACGTACCGCCCTCGAACACTGAAGCTTTCTTT
TRBD1,TRBV6-1,TRBJ1-2,.,CASKVGGSGYTF,TGTGCCAGCAAAGTAGGGGGCTCTGGCTACACCTTC
.,TRBV4-2,TRBJ1-1,.,CASSPGVTEAFF,TGTGCCAGCAGCCCAGGTGTGACTGAAGCTTTCTTT
TRBD1,TRBV13,TRBJ1-2,.,CASSVDRGYGYTF,TGTGCCAGCAGCGTAGACAGGGGATACGGCTACACCTTC
TRBD2,TRBV7-3,TRBJ2-5,.,CASSLGGGAEETQYF,TGTGCCAGCAGCTTAGGGGGAGGGGCTGAGGAGACCCAGTACTTC
.,TRBV4-1,TRBJ2-2,.,CASSQDRMTDDPVRGLFF,TGCGCCAGCAGCCAAGATCGGATGACAGATGATCCCGTGAGGGGGCTGTTTTTT
.,TRBV28,TRBJ2-1,.,CASSPDSAYNEQFF,TGTGCCAGCAGCCCGGACAGCGCCTACAATGAGCAGTTCTTC
.,TRBV30,TRBJ1-6,.,CAWSSRRSPLHF,TGTGCCTGGAGTTCTCGTAGGTCACCCCTCCACTTT
.,TRBV5-1,TRBJ2-7,.,CASSLDVPSTYEQYF,TGCGCCAGCAGCTTGGACGTACCATCGACCTACGAGCAGTACTTC
TRBD2,TRBV25-1,TRBJ2-1,.,CASSVGLAGAEQFF,TGTGCCAGCAGTGTGGGACTAGCGGGGGCTGAGCAGTTCTTC
.,TRBV27,TRBJ1-4,.,CASSLGLPNEKLFF,TGTGCCAGCAGTTTAGGGCTGCCTAATGAAAAACTGTTTTTT
.,TRBV28,TRBJ1-5,.,CASSFWAEINQPQHF,TGTGCCAGCAGTTTTTGGGCTGAGATCAATCAGCCCCAGCATTTT
TRBD2,TRBV5-1,TRBJ2-2,.,CASSSGGDGTGELFF,TGCGCCAGTAGCAGCGGGGGGGACGGCACCGGGGAGCTGTTTTTT
.,TRBV27,TRBJ2-1,.,CASSLGVEQFF,TGTGCCAGCAGTTTGGGGGTTGAGCAGTTCTTC
TRBD1,TRBV6-1,TRBJ1-5,.,CASSESRTGEQPQHF,TGTGCCAGCAGTGAATCTAGGACAGGGGAACAGCCCCAGCATTTT
TRBD1,TRBV7-9,TRBJ1-2,few,CASSFSGTERTF,TGTGCCAGCAGCTTCTCCGGGACAGAGAGAACCTTC
TRBD2,TRBV5-1,TRBJ2-7,.,CASSLLERGIYEQYF,TGCGCCAGCAGCTTGTTAGAGCGGGGAATCTACGAGCAGTACTTC
.,TRBV5-1,TRBJ1-1,.,CASSLRSNTEAFF,TGCGCCAGCAGCCTTAGATCGAACACTGAAGCTTTCTTT
TRBD1,TRBV10-1,TRBJ1-1,.,CASSESTGVNTEAFF,TGCGCCAGCAGTGAGTCGACAGGGGTGAACACTGAAGCTTTCTTT
.,TRBV5-4,TRBJ2-2,.,CASSLERFGTGELFF,TGTGCCAGCAGCTTGGAGAGGTTCGGCACCGGGGAGCTGTTTTTT
.,TRBV30,TRBJ1-6,.,CAWNEVYNSPLHF,TGTGCCTGGAACGAGGTTTATAATTCACCCCTCCACTTT
.,TRBV7-9,TRBJ2-1,.,CASSLAINEQFF,TGTGCCAGCAGCTTAGCGATCAATGAGCAGTTCTTC
.,TRBV20-1,TRBJ2-7,.,CSAPSGAFEYF,TGCAGTGCGCCTAGTGGAGCCTTTGAGTACTTC
.,TRBV19,TRBJ2-1,.,CASSIPKTGYNEQFF,TGTGCCAGTAGTATTCCAAAGACGGGCTACAATGAGCAGTTCTTC
.,TRBV13,TRBJ2-7,.,CASSLGDRAGYEQYF,TGTGCCAGCAGCTTGGGGGACAGAGCGGGCTACGAGCAGTACTTC
TRBD2,TRBV19,TRBJ2-1,.,CASSITSGTVNEQFF,TGTGCCAGTAGTATAACTAGCGGGACAGTGAATGAGCAGTTCTTC
.,TRBV28,TRBJ2-7,.,CASSFWRASYEQYF,TGTGCCAGCAGTTTTTGGCGGGCCAGCTACGAGCAGTACTTC
TRBD2,TRBV7-2,TRBJ2-7,.,CASSSAGATYEQYF,TGTGCCAGCAGCTCAGCGGGGGCCACCTACGAGCAGTACTTC
.,TRBV7-2,TRBJ2-5,.,CASSLAERVGETQYF,TGTGCCAGCAGCTTAGCGGAAAGGGTAGGGGAGACCCAGTACTTC
.,TRBV11-2,TRBJ2-7,.,CASSLDLQGVSYEQYF,TGTGCCAGCAGCTTAGATCTCCAGGGTGTCTCCTACGAGCAGTACTTC
TRBD1,TRBV5-1,TRBJ2-7,once,CASSMNSGQQYEQYF,TGCGCCAGCAGCATGAATTCGGGACAGCAATACGAGCAGTACTTC
.,TRBV28,TRBJ2-1,.,CASSFLGTPFTDEQFF,TGTGCCAGCAGTTTTCTCGGAACTCCCTTTACAGATGAGCAGTTCTTC
.,TRBV6-1,TRBJ2-4,once,CASPTRNIQYF,TGTGCCAGCCCCACCAGGAACATTCAGTACTTC
TRBD2,TRBV27,TRBJ2-1,.,CASSPGGSSYNEQFF,TGTGCCAGCAGCCCGGGGGGGAGCTCCTACAATGAGCAGTTCTTC
TRBD1,TRBV7-3,TRBJ2-1,.,CASSLGTGQPYNEQFF,TGTGCCAGCAGCCTTGGGACAGGCCAACCCTACAATGAGCAGTTCTTC
.,TRBV7-9,TRBJ2-7,.,CASSSISSGNEQYF,TGTGCCAGCAGCTCGATTTCATCGGGGAACGAGCAGTACTTC
.,TRBV5-6,TRBJ1-1,.,CASSPGLNTEAFF,TGTGCCAGCAGCCCGGGGTTGAACACTGAAGCTTTCTTT
TRBD1,TRBV30,TRBJ2-7,.,CAWSQGDSSSYEQYF,TGTGCCTGGAGTCAGGGGGACAGTTCCTCCTACGAGCAGTACTTC
.,TRBV29-1,TRBJ1-2,.,CSVVGYGYTF,TGCAGCGTTGTGGGATATGGCTACACCTTC
.,TRBV5-1,TRBJ1-1,.,CASSLSPGTEAFF,TGCGCCAGCAGCTTATCACCCGGCACTGAAGCTTTCTTT
TRBD1,TRBV13,TRBJ2-1,once,CASSHRGYNEQFF,TGTGCCAGCAGCCACAGGGGTTACAATGAGCAGTTCTTC
.,TRBV6-6,TRBJ2-7,.,CASSYGESNPYEQYF,TGTGCCAGCAGTTATGGGGAGAGTAATCCCTACGAGCAGTACTTC
.,TRBV5-1,TRBJ2-1,.,CASSSALGSYNEQFF,TGCGCCAGCAGCTCCGCCCTAGGGTCCTACAATGAGCAGTTCTTC
TRBD1,TRBV19,TRBJ1-6,.,CASSIPSDRMDSPLHF,TGTGCCAGTAGTATTCCCTCGGACAGGATGGATTCACCCCTCCACTTT
TRBD1,TRBV5-5,TRBJ2-7,.,CASSLQGTGSIYEQYF,TGTGCCAGCAGCTTGCAGGGGACAGGGTCTATCTACGAGCAGTACTTC
.,TRBV7-4,TRBJ2-7,once,CASSLRESFEPPYDGQYF,TGTGCCAGCAGCTTAAGGGAGAGTTTCGAGCCACCCTACGATGGGCAGTACTTC
TRBD2,TRBV4-1,TRBJ2-7,.,CASSQSGGAYEQYF,TGCGCCAGCAGCCAAAGCGGGGGGGCCTACGAGCAGTACTTC
.,TRBV9,TRBJ2-7,.,CASSVEGTHFYEQYF,TGTGCCAGCAGCGTAGAGGGGACTCATTTCTACGAGCAGTACTTC
.,TRBV28,TRBJ2-7,.,CASSLNRFEQYF,TGTGCCAGCAGTTTAAACAGGTTCGAGCAGTACTTC